This passage covers 23 T cell receptor beta chains from one sample sequenced in a study of esophageal squamous cell carcinoma under preoperative chemotherapy. TCRdb reanalysed the PCR reads using MiXCR and keeps one entry per CDR3 protein. The sample holds roughly 14,000 distinct CDR3 sequences; just under 50% are singletons and the top ten take 25% to 35%. Regarding time point: before preoperative PTX-NDP chemotherapy. Sampling was conducted from a patient given preoperative chemotherapy. Receptor source: a human donor with esophageal squamous cell carcinoma. The donor label of this sample is uncertain.

This clonotype was detected only a few times. The chain combines TRBV7-2 with TRBJ2-5, with D unclear. TRBJ2-7 explains the end of the DNA better; the J call may be wrong. This CDR3 is 15 amino acids long. The germline V gene encodes CDR1 SGHTA and CDR2 FQGNSA. The CDR3 DNA sequence: TGTGCCAGCAGCCACTCTGTGGGCGTTTCAACCGAGCAGTACTTC. This translates into CASSHSVGVSTEQYF.

The rearrangement joins TRBV7-2 to TRBJ2-3; weak D call: TRBD2 (7 bases). Trimming removed 10 bases from V and 9 bases from J, with 23 bases in between. This CDR3 contains 14 residues. From germline, CDR1 is SGHTA and CDR2 FQGNSA. The CDR3 reads CATKLGGGGGTQYF. The CDR3 DNA is TGTGCCACCAAGCTGGGGGGAGGGGGTGGGACGCAGTATTTT.

In its sample, this clonotype was seen many times. This sequence joins TRBV27 and TRBJ1-2; D gene uncertain. Trimming stripped 2 bases from V and 2 bases from J, with 18 bases between. The CDR3 is made up of 17 amino acids. In germline, CDR1 is MNHEY, CDR2 SMNVEV (reference sequence). CDR3 nucleotide sequence: TGTGCCAGCAGTTTAGTTTTTGTGTCGGAGAAAAACTATGGCTACACCTTC. Translation: CASSLVFVSEKNYGYTF.

Regarding this clonotype: A much more abundant neighbour one base away suggests this may be a read error. The rearrangement links TRBV6-1 to TRBJ2-1; 8 nucleotides agree with TRBD2. Germline CDR1 and CDR2: MNHNS and SASEGT. The trim removed 4 bases at V and 10 bases at J, leaving 12 bases unmatched. The CDR3 totals 15 residues. The CDR3 here is CASSAPGLGAYEQFF. CDR3 coding DNA: TGTGCCAGCAGTGCCCCGGGACTAGGGGCCTACGAGCAGTTCTTC.

The V gene is TRBV6-1, the J gene TRBJ2-1, with 8 bases identical to TRBD2. The J call could be wrong; TRBJ2-5 is a better fit for the DNA end. The CDR3 length is 14 residues. Germline V CDR1 and CDR2: MNHNS, SASEGT. The DNA of the CDR3 is TGTGCGGGCAGCGGGGGCCGAGCCAAAGAGACCCAGTACTTC. It is translated as CAGSGGRAKETQYF.

The V and J genes are TRBV7-3 and TRBJ2-3; TRBD1 aligns across 11 bases. Germline loops: CDR1 SGHTA, CDR2 FQGTGA. The trim removed 4 bases at V and 7 bases at J, leaving 4 bases unmatched. The CDR3 consists of 14 residues. The CDR3 is CASSWGQGGYTQYF. The CDR3 DNA reads TGTGCCAGCAGCTGGGGACAGGGGGGTTATACGCAGTATTTT.

The chain combines TRBV6-1 with TRBJ2-1; perhaps TRBD2 as D (6 bases). With the DNA end fitting TRBJ2-5 better, the J assignment may be wrong. Germline CDR1 reads MNHNS; CDR2 reads SASEGT. This CDR3 is 14 amino acids long. The CDR3 protein is CASGLSGGQETQYF. CDR3 nucleotide sequence: TGTGCCAGCGGCTTGTCCGGGGGACAAGAGACCCAGTACTTC.

This clonotype appeared a few times. The V call is TRBV7-6, the J call TRBJ2-1; no reliable D call. Germline CDR1 and CDR2: SGHVS and FNYEAQ. V dropped 6 bases and J dropped 7 bases, with 10 bases sitting between them. The length of the CDR3 is 12 residues. DNA for the CDR3: TGTGCCAGCAGTTGGAGTACTAATGAGCAGTTCTTC. Translated, it gives CASSWSTNEQFF.

The chain uses TRBV7-8 and TRBJ1-3, with D perhaps matching TRBD1 (5 bases). The CDR3 is 16 residues long. The germline gives CDR1 SGHVS, CDR2 FQNEAQ. The V gene lost 0 bases and the J gene lost 1 base, with 10 bases spanning the gap. The CDR3 nucleotides read TGTGCCAGCAGCTTAGCGCGGCCAGGGTCTGGAAACACCATATATTTT. This codes for CASSLARPGSGNTIYF.

Ten or more counts support this clonotype. This chain links TRBV18 with TRBJ2-7; D tentatively fits TRBD1 or TRBD2 (5 bases each). This CDR3 region has 14 residues. V shed 2 bases and J shed 1 base, with 9 bases lying between them. The germline gives CDR1 KGHSH, CDR2 LQKENI. Here the CDR3 DNA reads TGTGCCAGCTCACCAACTAGGGGTTCCTACGAGCAGTACTTC. Its protein product is CASSPTRGSYEQYF. The variable domain in full, completed from reference TRBV18 and TRBJ2-7, reads NAGVMQNPRHLVRRRGQEARLRCSPMKGHSHVYWYRQLPEEGLKFMVYLQKENIIDESGMPKERFSAEFPKEGPSILRIQQVVRGDSAAYFCASSPTRGSYEQYFGPGTRLTVT.

The J gene is TRBJ2-1, the V gene TRBV6-5; 8 bases match TRBD1. Germline CDR1 and CDR2: MNHEY and SVGAGI. The CDR3 is 14 amino acids. Trimming removed 4 bases from V and 7 bases from J; junction bases left unmatched: 6. The CDR3: CASSFGQGGNEQFF. The DNA of the CDR3 is TGTGCCAGCAGTTTCGGACAGGGTGGGAATGAGCAGTTCTTC.

In regard to this clonotype: Sequence at one end of the junction differs from germline and may be a read error. This chain connects TRBV7-3 to TRBJ2-3; D is ambiguous. Germline CDR1 SGHTA, CDR2 FQGTGA. CDR3 length equals 13 residues. DNA for the CDR3: TGTGCCAGCAGCCCAGACGACAAAGATATGCAGTACTTT. Protein sequence: CASSPDDKDMQYF.

This clonotype is labeled medium-sized. J is TRBJ2-3 and V is TRBV7-3; the match to TRBD2 covers 9 bases. V lost 2 bases to trimming and J lost 5 bases; unmatched junction nucleotides: 5. CDR3 length: 15 amino acids. Germline values: CDR1 SGHTA, CDR2 FQGTGA. CDR3 region: CASSLGGGRGDTQYF. The CDR3 DNA is TGTGCCAGCAGCTTAGGGGGCGGGAGGGGAGATACGCAGTATTTT.

The chain uses TRBV6-2 or TRBV6-3 and TRBJ2-3; TRBD1 matches at 7 bases. The CDR3 extends over 15 amino acids. Germline V gene data show CDR1 as MNHEY and CDR2 as SVGEGT. V shed 6 bases, J shed 10 bases, and the junction held 16 bases outside the gene matches. CDR3 region: CASSPGQVDTGAQYF. The DNA for the CDR3 is TGTGCCAGCAGCCCCGGACAGGTGGACACCGGGGCGCAGTATTTT.

V usage is TRBV24-1 and J usage is TRBJ2-2, with 7 bases identical to TRBD2. Germline V gene lookup returns CDR1 KGHDR and CDR2 SFDVKD. Unmatched junction bases numbered 17, after V lost 7 bases and J lost 4 bases. CDR3 length: 18 residues. CDR3 in DNA: TGTGCCACCAGCGAACGGGGGGAGTCTCCCCGCCTCACCGGGGAGCTGTTTTTT. Amino acids: CATSERGESPRLTGELFF.

The chain links TRBV6-1 to TRBJ2-3; possibly TRBD2 for D (6 bases). The V and J ends lost 7 bases and 2 bases respectively, with 19 bases between them. The CDR3 extends over 16 amino acids. The V gene's germline CDR1 is MNHNS and CDR2 SASEGT. The CDR3 DNA is TGTGCCAGCACCGGCGGGACTTTCCATAACACAGATACGCAGTATTTT. Amino acids: CASTGGTFHNTDTQYF.

This clonotype was detected a few times. The rearrangement joins TRBV7-6 to TRBJ2-5; 7 nucleotides align to TRBD2. Per the germline V gene, CDR1 is SGHVS and CDR2 is FNYEAQ. The CDR3 extends over 14 amino acids. Trimming removed 0 bases from V and 2 bases from J; junction bases left unmatched: 0. CDR3 sequence: CASSLAGGQETQYF. The DNA of the CDR3 is TGTGCCAGCAGCTTAGCGGGGGGGCAAGAGACCCAGTACTTC.

J is TRBJ2-6 and V is TRBV7-8; D call uncertain. There are 16 residues in the CDR3. Germline CDR1 is SGHVS and CDR2 is FQNEAQ. V lost 5 bases to trimming and J lost 0 bases, with 11 bases between them. In DNA, the CDR3 is TGTGCCAGCAGCCCTACGACGGTCTCTGGGGCCAACGTCCTGACTTTC. It translates to CASSPTTVSGANVLTF.

The chain recombines TRBV7-2 with TRBJ2-5, with 7 nucleotides matching TRBD2. With V trimmed by 2 bases and J by 11 bases, 11 bases remained unmatched. The CDR3 length is 14 residues. Germline CDR1 is SGHTA and CDR2 is FQGNSA. The DNA for the CDR3 is TGTGCCAGCAGCTTATGGGCGGGAGAAGGTGAGCAGTACTTC. Translating gives CASSLWAGEGEQYF.

Comment on this clonotype: Since no conserved phenylalanine or tryptophan closes the CDR3, a read error is the likely cause. The DNA is left out, because the CDR3 cannot be placed on it with certainty; the CDR3 is given as TCRdb lists it. The rearrangement uses TRBV6-5 and TRBJ2-5; TRBD1 is the table's D call and was not checked against the DNA. The CDR3 numbers 17 amino acids, ends counted. CDR1 is MNHEY, CDR2 SVGAGI, per germline. This CDR3 is CASSYSRGALGPASQHS.

In its sample, this clonotype is medium-sized (0.01 to 0.1%). The rearrangement joins TRBV6-5 to TRBJ2-7; a weak D match, TRBD1 (5 bases). The CDR3 covers 13 residues. Germline loops: CDR1 MNHEY, CDR2 SVGAGI. Trimming removed 0 bases at V and 4 bases at J, with 7 bases between. The chain's CDR3 is CASSYSGVYEQYF. For the CDR3, the DNA is TGTGCCAGCAGTTACTCAGGGGTTTACGAGCAGTACTTC.

The V gene is TRBV6-5, the J gene TRBJ2-1; possible D gene TRBD1, 7 bases. Germline V gene lookup returns CDR1 MNHEY and CDR2 SVGAGI. The V gene lost 3 bases and the J gene lost 12 bases, with 21 bases spanning the gap. This CDR3 comprises 15 residues. CDR3 DNA: TGTGCCAGCAGTTATTCGGGAGTGGGGACAGATACGCAGTTCTTC. It is translated as CASSYSGVGTDTQFF.

This clonotype was picked up many times. This chain links TRBV7-9 with TRBJ2-1; 12 bases are a match to TRBD2. The V gene's germline CDR1 is SEHNR and CDR2 FQNEAQ (reference sequence). After removal of 0 bases from V and 9 bases from J, the junction contained 6 bases not matched to a gene. The CDR3 is made up of 16 amino acids. CDR3 sequence (DNA): TGTGCCAGCAGCTTAGCGCGGCTAGCGGGAGGGGTTGAGCAGTTCTTC. The encoded protein is CASSLARLAGGVEQFF. The full variable domain, its missing parts supplied by reference TRBV7-9 and TRBJ2-1, is DTGVSQNPRHKITKRGQNVTFRCDPISEHNRLYWYRQTLGQGPEFLTYFQNEAQLEKSRLLSDRFSAERPKGSFSTLEIQRTEQGDSAMYLCASSLARLAGGVEQFFGPGTRLTVL.